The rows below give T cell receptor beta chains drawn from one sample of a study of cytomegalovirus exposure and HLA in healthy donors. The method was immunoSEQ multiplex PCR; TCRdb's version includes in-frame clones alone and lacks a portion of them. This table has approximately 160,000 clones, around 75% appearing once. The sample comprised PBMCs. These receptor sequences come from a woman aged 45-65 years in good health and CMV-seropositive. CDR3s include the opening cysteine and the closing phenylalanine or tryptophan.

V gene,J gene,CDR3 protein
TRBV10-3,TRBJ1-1,CAISDPGRGTEAFF
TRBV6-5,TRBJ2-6,CASSYSGLAGANVLTF
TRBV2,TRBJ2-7,CASSGREYEQYF
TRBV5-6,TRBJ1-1,CASSLDFAVKTEAFF
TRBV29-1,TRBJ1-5,CSVEIAGDQPQHF
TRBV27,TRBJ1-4,CASSLGGARLVLFF
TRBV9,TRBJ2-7,CASSVGTGGSLEQYF
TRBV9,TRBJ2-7,CASSGGTGTYEQYF
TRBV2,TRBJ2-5,CARNRGLPGGDQYF
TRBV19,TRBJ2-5,CASSPGERGGRETQYF
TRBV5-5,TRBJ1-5,CASSSGQGGQPQHF
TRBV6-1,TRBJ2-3,CASTRLFTDTQYF
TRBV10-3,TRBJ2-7,CAISTTSGDTYEQYF
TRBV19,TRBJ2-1,CASSLTGTTYNEQFF